This passage covers 8 T cell receptor beta chains from one sample sequenced in a study of blood T cell repertoires in COVID-19. The table came from immunoSEQ multiplex PCR; TCRdb's copy has only in-frame clones and leaves some out. In the table there are 230,000 or so clones, about 80% of which are singletons. Input material: peripheral blood. Every receptor here comes from a man in his fifties or sixties with active or convalescent COVID-19.

The rearrangement links TRBV5-6 to TRBJ2-7, with TRBD1 identical over 10 bases. V lost 4 bases and J lost 7; bases outside the gene matches: 14. CDR1 is SGHDT, CDR2 YYEEEE, per germline. This CDR3 comprises 16 residues. This chain's CDR3 is CASSDGTGVPPGEQYF. In DNA form, the CDR3 reads TGTGCCAGCAGCGACGGGACAGGGGTCCCCCCCGGTGAGCAGTACTTC.

This clone appeared a few times. This chain links TRBV7-2 with TRBJ1-6, with D possibly being TRBD1 (5 bases). V was clipped by 5 bases and J by 0 bases, with 14 bases between them. The germline V gene encodes CDR1 SGHTA and CDR2 FQGNSA. The CDR3 is 17 residues long. The CDR3 is CASSKGLPGSYNSPLHF. The DNA for the CDR3 is TGTGCCAGCAGCAAGGGACTCCCGGGCTCCTATAATTCACCCCTCCACTTT.

CDR3 coding DNA: TGTGCAAGTCGCCCGAGCGATCCAGGGAAAACTGAAGCTTTCTTT. Translation: CASRPSDPGKTEAFF. The chain is built from TRBV12-2 and TRBJ1-1; the D call in the table, TRBD1, was not verified against the DNA. TRBV12-2 is a listed pseudogene. The CDR3 totals 15 residues.

The chain links TRBV18 to TRBJ1-6; 7 nucleotides align to TRBD1. The CDR3 spans 17 residues. Germline V gene sequence: CDR1 KGHSH, CDR2 LQKENI. With V trimmed by 3 bases and J by 9 bases, 14 bases remained unmatched. The CDR3 reads CASSPGTVGIVGSPLHF. In DNA, the CDR3 is TGTGCCAGCTCACCCGGGACAGTGGGGATTGTAGGTTCACCCCTCCACTTT.

This rearrangement joins TRBV7-3 to TRBJ1-1; D call uncertain. Between the trimmed V and J ends, which lost 5 bases and 1 base, there was a span of 8 bases. Germline-derived CDR1 and CDR2 are SGHTA and FQGTGA. The CDR3 spans 13 residues. The CDR3 is CASSTTANTEAFF. CDR3 sequence (DNA): TGTGCCAGCAGCACAACAGCGAACACTGAAGCTTTCTTT.

The chain uses TRBV28 and TRBJ2-2; 10 positions match TRBD2. The CDR3 consists of 16 residues. J gave up 10 bases and V 6 bases, and 14 bases lay outside the gene matches. Looked up from germline, CDR1 is MDHEN and CDR2 is SYDVKM. The CDR3 region is CASSKTSGLPLMELFF. DNA for the CDR3: TGTGCCAGCAGCAAGACTAGCGGGCTACCTTTGATGGAGCTGTTTTTT.

The J gene is TRBJ1-5, the V gene TRBV28; D gene ambiguous. CDR1 is MDHEN and CDR2 is SYDVKM in the germline V gene. The CDR3 consists of 15 residues. Trimming cost V 7 bases and J 0 bases, with 13 bases left between them. This CDR3 is CASNPSGPSNQPQHF. Written as DNA, the CDR3 is TGTGCCAGCAACCCTAGCGGACCTAGCAATCAGCCCCAGCATTTT.

The rearrangement links TRBV7-6 to TRBJ1-5, with D possibly matching TRBD1 (6 bases). CDR3 length equals 17 residues. Germline values: CDR1 SGHVS, CDR2 FNYEAQ. Trimming shortened V by 2 bases and J by 5 bases, and 19 bases separated the two germline ends. The CDR3 reads CASSLSSGGRGDQPQHF. CDR3 DNA: TGTGCCAGCAGCTTATCCTCGGGGGGCAGAGGAGATCAGCCCCAGCATTTT.